This entry concerns a single T cell receptor beta chain. No antigen is known for it. The PCR used 60 Vbeta and 13 Jbeta primers. Only in-frame clones appear in the TCRdb table, and some are missing; sequencing was by immunoSEQ multiplex PCR. The sample holds 150,000 to 250,000 clones, roughly four fifths seen once. Germline V gives CDR1 MNHEY, CDR2 SVGAGI. With 2 bases clipped from V and 6 bases from J, the junction kept 7 bases outside the gene matches. The CDR3 runs to 15 residues. This entry is derived from a study of cytomegalovirus exposure and HLA in healthy donors. On the study more broadly: Early released data had about 80 million unique TCRs, all coming from HLA-typed donors.

Findings and limits, study-wide: Excluded were some V segments that proved indistinguishable, including TRBV6-2 and TRBV6-3. In a later analysis, donors in an Asian-associated ancestry cluster reportedly had fewer N-insertions in productive TCRs than the cohort mean.

This rearrangement joins TRBV6-5 to TRBJ2-3; 8 nucleotides agree with TRBD2. The TCR originated in a man aged 25-40 years in good health and CMV-seronegative. The sequenced sample consisted of PBMCs. CDR3 nucleotide sequence: TGTGCCAGCAGTTACCACCTGCGGGAGGTGGATACGCAGTATTTT. Translated: CASSYHLREVDTQYF.